The source of this T cell receptor beta chain is a study of cytomegalovirus exposure and HLA in healthy donors (dated by TCRdb to 2016 to 2017). Turning to the overall study: According to an earlier analysis of a few hundred of the donors, 150 million to 200 million T cells yielded 117 million unique TCR beta sequences and approximately 280 Gb of sequence data. Both class I and class II loci were covered by HLA typing, at four-digit resolution. In the later analysis, no new phenotypic data were used to find candidate immune exposures; instead, reliance was placed on TCR beta sequences and their occurrence across donors. Of the roughly 410 genotyped donors, 80% to 90% were placed in the genetic ancestry cluster associated with self-reported Caucasian donors. To decide whether each TCR beta V gene segment behaved as functional or pseudogenic, an earlier analysis of approximately 620 of the donors relied on high-throughput TCR beta sequencing. Among about 370 genotyped donors of the cohort, an average of about 240,000 unique TCR beta nucleotide sequences was sequenced per donor, of which about 19% were non-productive. Typing coverage varied by locus: about 629-640 donors for A, B, C, DRB1 and DQB1; around 560 for DQA1; about 570 for DPA1; approximately 450 for DPB1. Besides the first cohort of more than 650 subjects, a separate validation cohort made up of 90 to 150 different subjects was used. An early release covering about 600 HLA-typed donors comprised approximately 290 gigabases of sequencing data and tens of millions of unique TCR sequences. All discovery cohort repertoires had been generated on a single sequencing platform. The study combined high-throughput TCR immunosequencing, statistical association of individual TCRs with disease status, and machine learning to predict cytomegalovirus infection status. Because of strong linkage in the cohort, four to six DR-DQ haplotypes were treated as single units for association and clustering. A later genetic analysis took genome-wide SNP genotypes for about 55% of the 666 donors and used that subset as a discovery cohort. Donor age, sex, ethnicity and CMV serostatus were compiled together with the repertoire data. Using immunosequencing, the study profiled T cell repertoires from some 670 subjects and related those repertoires to cytomegalovirus serostatus. A later analysis re-analyzed previously published TCR beta repertoires from 650 to 800 donors and added high-resolution HLA genotyping to study TCR occurrence patterns. The aim of the study was to test whether cataloging public T cell receptors could identify signatures of past pathogen exposure.

Library construction relied on the immunoSEQ multiplex PCR assay. A mixture of 60 forward primers for TCR Vbeta segments and 13 reverse primers for TCR Jbeta segments was used in the multiplex PCR. A multiplex PCR assay on genomic DNA amplified the CDR3 region of rearranged TCR beta genes. On the Illumina HiSeq System, the amplified TCR beta libraries were sequenced as 87-base-pair reads. The original pipeline was this. A later analysis tallied some 79 million unique TCR beta chains across the 666 repertoires, and roughly 11 million of those chains were shared by two or more donors. To remove PCR and sequencing errors, raw reads were error-corrected and collapsed into unique sequences using a nearest-neighbor algorithm that merged closely related sequences. To assign V, D and J gene segments, CDR3 sequences were aligned to IMGT reference sequences. Each retained sequence needed at least a six-nucleotide match to both a V gene segment and a J gene segment. Rearrangements were called productive when the CDR3 lacked stop codons and stayed in frame with V and J; all others were non-productive. CDR3 was defined according to IMGT convention as the region running from the second conserved V-encoded cysteine to the conserved J-encoded phenylalanine. Sequences without an unambiguous match to a single V gene segment were excluded from the earlier analysis of approximately 600 of the donors. In an earlier analysis of some 590 of the donors, a V segment was called functional when productive rearrangements were above 56.7%, and segregating when the standard deviation between donors exceeded 5%. To diagnose cytomegalovirus status from the catalog of TCR beta chain sequences, a statistical classification framework was built. In a later analysis, TCR nucleotide sequences were compared against IMGT/GENE-DB human TR gene sequences so that V and J genes could be assigned. A later analysis assigned CDR3 sequences and most-parsimonious VDJ recombination scenarios with the TCRdist pipeline. In a later analysis, each TCR beta chain was defined by its CDR3 amino acid sequence together with its V-gene family, and reads lacking a unique V-gene family were excluded. As a way to deal with suspected cross-contamination and a sequencing artifact, a later analysis dropped 450 to 700 nucleotide sequences that were highly shared and had low generation probability. A later analysis calculated a clonal expansion index for each public chain from normalized within-repertoire ranks of inferred template counts. In a later analysis, generation probabilities were computed with a VDJ recombination model fitted to out-of-frame rearrangements, and the resulting probabilities were checked against IGoR. A later analysis scored TCR-TCR, TCR-HLA and TCR-CMV co-occurrence with hypergeometric tests, applying a repertoire-size bias correction to TCR pairs. In a later analysis, false discovery rates were estimated by permuting HLA or CMV assignments 20 times. A later analysis grouped co-occurring TCRs with DBSCAN, adding TCRdist sequence similarity when clustering within HLA-allele-positive subsets. Repertoires with fewer than 30,000 or more than 120,000 public chains were left out of co-occurrence clustering, as were several repertoires with anomalous nucleotide sharing. What TCRdb holds here is the immuneACCESS table cut down to in-frame rearrangements. Part of the clones is not present; checked against another copy, under half of the missing clones reflect an unresolved V gene, and the others are unexplained. V, J and clone size reflect that table, while D and trimming were determined from the DNA. Counted in this sample were roughly 200,000 clones; 70% to 90% of them appeared once. The ten largest account for 0.31% of the sample.

The CDR3 holds 15 amino acids from the cysteine to the phenylalanine. CDR3 DNA only is kept here, 45 bases in frame from base 1. Germline trimming: 5 bases from V, 4 bases from J; junction bases outside gene matches: 6. CDR1 PRHDT and CDR2 FYEKMQ were looked up in the germline V gene (reference sequence). Turning to this clone: Which antigen it targets is not known. No much larger clone exists at a distance of one base, and base qualities are not known.

The cohort consisted of more than 650 healthy bone marrow donors. Cohort members were all nominally healthy when sampled, although unrecorded immune exposures were likely present. The donor was CMV seronegative and belonged to the group of 380 or so seronegative cohort members. Each donor provided a peripheral blood sample, and peripheral blood mononuclear cells were used for TCR beta sequencing. The Qiagen DNeasy Blood Extraction Kit was used to extract genomic DNA from the blood cell samples. The paper's findings and limits, for the study overall: A further reported finding was that TCR beta sequences accurately predicted the HLA-A and HLA-B alleles for most subjects in the first cohort. For the cohort, immune exposure information was limited to CMV serostatus. In this cohort, only TCR beta chains were sequenced, and detectable features were limited by the absence of alpha or paired-chain data. In a later analysis, the rate of TCR association differed among HLA loci, with DRB1 alleles having the most associated TCRs and HLA-C alleles having the fewest. A later genetic analysis reported fewer N-insertions in productive TCRs among donors in an Asian-associated ancestry cluster than the roughly 700-donor mean. An earlier analysis of around 600 of the donors showed that most TCR beta V segments appeared in productive rearrangements either about 87% or about 30% of the time, which broadly matched IMGT annotations. Assigning TCR associations to individual alleles was difficult when HLA alleles, especially DR and DQ, strongly co-occurred. Because counts were too low, fewer than 20 rarely observed V segments, including chromosome 9 orphons, were excluded from the earlier analysis of several hundred of the donors. In a later analysis, 15,000 to 20,000 TCR beta sequences were associated with specific HLA alleles at a false discovery rate of 0.05. The authors suggested that the approach could potentially be extended to other disease states and immunological phenotypes. According to a later analysis, parvovirus B19, influenza, CMV and Epstein-Barr virus appeared linked to several top co-occurrence clusters. The 87-base-pair reads could not distinguish some IMGT-functional V segments, including TRBV6-2 and TRBV6-3, so those segments were excluded. A cluster of highly shared sequence variants was judged likely to represent a technical artifact of the sequencing pipeline. A later analysis found that most CMV-associated TCR beta chains appeared HLA-restricted, with HLA associations seemingly driven largely by CMV exposure. Across donors, most TCR sequences were observed very rarely, whereas some public TCRs were present in many individuals. In a later genetic analysis, a missense DCLRE1C variant was associated with V-gene and J-gene trimming of TCR beta chains, and the association was replicated in an independent cohort. In a later analysis, HLA-associated TCR beta chains were found to be more clonally expanded and to have lower generation probabilities than equally common non-associated chains. The presence/absence analyses assumed that sequencing depth was roughly uniform across donors, and that assumption may not be true. In vitro tests confirmed that three of the cytomegalovirus-associated TCR beta chains recognize cytomegalovirus antigens. Correlated functional status among segregating V segments might reflect linkage disequilibrium, but an unknown experimental factor could not be ruled out. In both the original and validation cohorts, the classifier was reported to diagnose cytomegalovirus status with high specificity and sensitivity. A total of around 150 TCR beta chains were listed by the study as associated with cytomegalovirus. HLA typing was unavailable for some donors at each locus, so association tests used only the typed subset.

This TCR was sampled from a woman aged 25 to 39 in good health and CMV-seronegative. The source material was PBMCs. Rearrangement joined TRBV13 to TRBJ2-7, with TRBD2 matching 12 junction bases. The CDR3 sequence is CASSQRLAGDYEQYF. The sequenced DNA: TGTGCCAGCAGCCAAAGACTAGCGGGAGATTACGAGCAGTACTTC.